The 10 T cell receptor beta chains below were found in one sample sequenced in a study of identifying expanded T cells in peripheral blood (dated by TCRdb to the late 2010s). Library preparation was by the immunoSEQ multiplex PCR assay. This is the immuneACCESS table as TCRdb keeps it, with only in-frame sequences that have V and J called. A part of the clones is gone; compared with another copy, unresolved V genes explain less than half, and the rest is unexplained. Across this sample there are about 78,000 clones, with 80% to 90% seen only once. In total, the top ten clones hold around a sixth of the sample. Material for sequencing was blood. The receptors were sampled from a person aged 18 to 75 in good health.

The chain employs TRBV4-3 and TRBJ2-7, with 7 bases aligning to TRBD2. V lost 0 bases, J lost 5 bases, and 4 bases stayed unmatched. Germline values: CDR1 LGHNA, CDR2 YSLEER. The CDR3 is made up of 14 amino acids. Written as DNA, the CDR3 is TGCGCCAGCAGCCAAGAACTAGCGCTGAACGAGCAGTACTTC. This sequence encodes CASSQELALNEQYF.

In nucleotides, the CDR3 is TGTGCCAGCAGCCAAGTAGCGGGAGTTTCGGTCAATGAGCAGTTCTTC. Its protein product is CASSQVAGVSVNEQFF. The rearrangement uses TRBV14 and TRBJ2-1; 9 bases align to TRBD2. The CDR3 contains 16 residues. V gave up 1 base and J gave up 6 bases; unmatched junction bases: 7. Germline lookup yields CDR1 SGHDN and CDR2 FVKESK. The full variable domain, in which reference TRBV14 and TRBJ2-1 provide the parts outside the CDR3, is EAGVTQFPSHSVIEKGQTVTLRCDPISGHDNLYWYRRVMGKEIKFLLHFVKESKQDESGMPNNRFLAERTGGTYSTLKVQPAELEDSGVYFCASSQVAGVSVNEQFFGPGTRLTVL.

This chain connects TRBV5-5 to TRBJ2-3; 9 bases align to TRBD1. Losses at the gene ends were 4 bases for V and 3 bases for J; bases not matched to a gene: 3. CDR3 length: 14 amino acids. CDR1 is SGHKS and CDR2 is YYEKEE in the germline V gene (reference sequence). In DNA, the CDR3 is TGTGCCAGCAGCAAGGGACAGGGTACAGATACGCAGTATTTT. Amino acid sequence: CASSKGQGTDTQYF.

This chain joins TRBV2 and TRBJ2-7; 12 bases match TRBD2. CDR1 is SNHLY and CDR2 is FYNNEI in the germline V gene. The CDR3 loop spans 15 amino acids. After removal of 9 bases from V and 3 bases from J, the junction contained 9 bases not matched to a gene. The DNA for the CDR3 is TGTGCCAGTAGGGTTGGACTAGCGGGAAACTACGAGCAGTACTTC. It translates to CASRVGLAGNYEQYF.

This rearrangement joins TRBV5-1 to TRBJ2-7, with D perhaps matching TRBD1 or TRBD2 (5 bases each). Trimming took 2 bases from V and 6 from J, leaving 27 bases between them. Germline-derived CDR1 and CDR2 are SGHRS and YFSETQ. CDR3 length: 18 amino acids. CDR3 nucleotide sequence: TGCGCCAGCAGCTTTGACGGGTGGGGGAGCTCGGGTTCTTCCGAGCAGTACTTC. Translating gives CASSFDGWGSSGSSEQYF.

V gene TRBV28 combines with J gene TRBJ2-1, with D possibly matching TRBD1 (5 bases). The CDR3 has 14 amino acids. V was trimmed by 5 bases and J by 6 bases, leaving 14 bases between them. Germline V gene sequence: CDR1 MDHEN, CDR2 SYDVKM. The CDR3 bases are TGTGCCAGCAGTGGGGCCCTTAGTTTCAATGAGCAGTTCTTC. Its translation is CASSGALSFNEQFF. Complete variable domain (other parts from reference TRBV28 and TRBJ2-1): DVKVTQSSRYLVKRTGEKVFLECVQDMDHENMFWYRQDPGLGLRLIYFSYDVKMKEKGDIPEGYSVSREKKERFSLILESASTNQTSMYLCASSGALSFNEQFFGPGTRLTVL.

The chain links TRBV2 to TRBJ1-5; 7 bases are a match to TRBD1. CDR1 is SNHLY, CDR2 FYNNEI, per germline. The CDR3 consists of 15 residues. V lost 2 bases to trimming and J lost 3 bases; unmatched junction nucleotides: 4. The DNA of the CDR3 is TGTGCCAGCAGTGAATCAGGGGGGGACAATCAGCCCCAGCATTTT. It codes for CASSESGGDNQPQHF.

The chain uses TRBV28 and TRBJ1-5; the D is unclear. Germline CDR1 and CDR2: MDHEN and SYDVKM. The CDR3 has 18 amino acids. V was pared by 5 bases and J by 0 bases, with 20 bases between. The CDR3 loop reads CASSPPGSGPYSNQPQHF. DNA of the CDR3: TGTGCCAGCAGTCCCCCAGGTTCCGGGCCTTATAGCAATCAGCCCCAGCATTTT. Filled out from reference TRBV28 and TRBJ1-5, the complete variable domain reads DVKVTQSSRYLVKRTGEKVFLECVQDMDHENMFWYRQDPGLGLRLIYFSYDVKMKEKGDIPEGYSVSREKKERFSLILESASTNQTSMYLCASSPPGSGPYSNQPQHFGDGTRLSIL.

The chain employs TRBV27 and TRBJ2-2; the D gene is possibly TRBD1 (5 bases). V was cut by 0 bases and J by 6 bases, with 5 bases left in between. This CDR3 has 13 residues. The V gene's germline CDR1 is MNHEY and CDR2 SMNVEV (reference sequence). Here the CDR3 DNA reads TGTGCCAGCAGTTTATCAGGGGCCGGGGAGCTGTTTTTT. It encodes CASSLSGAGELFF.

The chain links TRBV28 to TRBJ2-1; no definite D call. The CDR3 is 13 residues long. V was clipped by 7 bases and J by 12 bases, with 19 bases between them. The germline CDR1 and CDR2 sequences are MDHEN and SYDVKM. The CDR3 DNA follows: TGTGCCAGCACAAAGCTGAGATATGCGGCGCAGTTCTTC. It yields the protein CASTKLRYAAQFF.